This TCR beta chain derives from a study of T cell repertoires in cytomegalovirus infection. At the level of the study: The authors relied on CMV epitopes, both recently identified HLA-C-restricted and well-studied HLA-B-restricted. CMV infection plus the matching HLA type was flagged by public TCR beta signatures.

TCRdb reprocessed the reads with MiXCR, giving one entry per CDR3 protein. The data hold approximately 470,000 distinct CDR3 sequences, with 40% to 50% observed a single time. This clonotype was detected once. Its specificity is unknown. Notes on the study in general: HLA-C-restricted CMV clonotypes gave the most frequent clonotype in two of eight donors.

Germline loops: CDR1 SGHAT, CDR2 FQNNGV. The CDR3 length is 19 residues. V lost 2 bases and J 5 bases, leaving 25 bases between the germline ends. The chain employs TRBV11-2 and TRBJ2-1, with D perhaps TRBD1 (5 bases). This TCR was sampled from a human donor in good health (CMV status not recorded). Some clones in this sample may be carry-over from other donors' samples. This sample comprised cultured PBMCs, obtained from culture after CMV antigen stimulation. CDR3 sequence (DNA): TGTGCCAGCAGCTTAAGGGTCATGGGGTCCTTGTGGGGCGACAATGAGCAGTTCTTC. Amino acid sequence: CASSLRVMGSLWGDNEQFF.